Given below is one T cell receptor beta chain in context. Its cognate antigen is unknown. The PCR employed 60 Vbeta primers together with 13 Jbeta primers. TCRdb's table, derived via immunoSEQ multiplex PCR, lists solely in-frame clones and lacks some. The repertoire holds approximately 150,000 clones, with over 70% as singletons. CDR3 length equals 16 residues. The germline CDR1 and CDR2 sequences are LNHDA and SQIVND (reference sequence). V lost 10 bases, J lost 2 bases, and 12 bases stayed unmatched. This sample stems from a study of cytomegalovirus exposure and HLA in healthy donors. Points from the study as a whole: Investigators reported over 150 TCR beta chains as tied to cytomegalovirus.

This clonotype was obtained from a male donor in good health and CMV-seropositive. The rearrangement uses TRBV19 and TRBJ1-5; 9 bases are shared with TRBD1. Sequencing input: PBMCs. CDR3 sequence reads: CATSRQGEVGNQPQHF. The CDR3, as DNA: TGTGCCACCTCGAGACAGGGGGAGGTAGGCAATCAGCCCCAGCATTTT.